This T cell receptor beta chain appears in the sequencing data of a study of T cells after posttransplantation cyclophosphamide. Profiled with immunoSEQ multiplex PCR; TCRdb holds only in-frame clones, not every one. The sample has 45,000 to 55,000 clones, none seen only once; the top ten hold about 2.2%. Overall study findings and caveats: Later blood repertoires were often dominated by clones from the donor CD8+ memory compartment. TRB overlap between skin or GI tissue T cells and blood was limited. TRB clonality was highly associated with recipient CMV seropositivity and reactivation.

CDR1 is KGHSH and CDR2 is LQKENI in the germline V gene. The length of the CDR3 is 15 residues. Trimming shortened V by 3 bases and J by 7 bases, and 18 bases separated the two germline ends. On the day of bone marrow donation, the related graft donor provided peripheral blood. This clone was observed a few times. The antigen is not known. The sequenced material came from PBMCs. The TCR sequence derives from a middle-aged man in good health, CMV-negative, and a related stem cell transplant donor. This rearrangement joins TRBV18 to TRBJ1-1; D is possibly TRBD1 (5 bases). The CDR3 loop is CASSPPGGKLSEAFF. CDR3 sequence (DNA): TGTGCCAGCTCACCTCCGGGGGGAAAATTGAGTGAAGCTTTCTTT.